This T cell receptor (beta chain) was identified during a study of T cells expressing NK-cell markers. At the level of the study: In sorted CD3+CD56+NKG2C+, CD3+CD56+NKG2C- and CD3+CD56-NKG2C+ T cells, TCR beta repertoires were obtained. Out of eight donors sequenced, seven tested HCMV-seropositive and the remaining one seronegative. Findings and caveats of the study: These same clonotypes (in several donors) also led the CD3+CD56-NKG2C+ fraction.

Comment on this clonotype: No antigen is known for it.

5'RACE template switching built TCR beta cDNA with unique molecular identifiers. TCRdb reprocessed the 5' RACE reads and stores each CDR3 protein as one record, lacking DNA. This table holds a few hundred thousand distinct CDR3 sequences. The CDR3 spans 21 residues. CDR1 is MDHEN, CDR2 SYDVKM, per germline. The receptor's source is a man younger than 35 in good health. V usage is TRBV28 and J usage is TRBJ2-6. The sample consisted of blood T cells: a sorted CD56 or NKG2C T cell subset, CD4+ or CD8+ T cells, or bulk PBMC T cells (not recorded which). CDR3 residues: CASSLFGYWGGTNSGANVLTF.